This T cell receptor beta chain is drawn from a study of human T cells and chemical hapten exposure (TCRdb year 2021). General notes on the study: For sensitization, 2% DPC in acetone was applied to a 2 cm by 2 cm area of upper inner arm skin. Blood samples were taken from patients before sensitization (week 0) and at 2, 6 and about 24 weeks after DPC sensitization. The mostly female patient cohort included alopecia areata with under or over 50% scalp involvement, alopecia totalis and alopecia universalis. Patch tests used Finn chambers with 0.01% DPC on the upper back, scored after 6 days by International Contact Dermatitis Research Group standards. Libraries were pooled for sequencing, and per-sample TCR yields varied mainly because of small differences in library volumes within the pool. Patients additionally received weekly therapeutic DPC doses to the scalp throughout the approximately 25-week study period. Some 29 alopecia patients provided blood for TCR sequencing at one to four time points (pre-sensitization, 2, 6 and 24 weeks). The study tracked peripheral blood TCR repertoire changes in vivo during primary and secondary sensitization to the hapten diphenylcyclopropenone (DPC) in alopecia patients.

Library construction relied on RACE. Sequencing used a NextSeq 500. During library preparation, unique molecular identifiers were attached to individual cDNA molecules so that TCRs could be counted in a quantitative, reproducible way. For every blood RNA sample, sequencing covered both the TCR alpha and TCR beta chains. The paper's processing steps were these. A median of roughly 99,000 TCRs per sample was observed, with a range of 23,224 to 690,600. V, J and CDR3 annotation of the TCR reads was carried out using the Decombinator software suite. Every sample was subsampled to the same number of TCRs (28,000) for the PS versus PT1 abundance plots. Expanded TCRs were defined as absent before sensitization and observed at least eight times at the 2-week time point. TCRdb reprocessing: public reads trimmed at Q25 with fastp, clones called with MiXCR, in-frame beta chains kept. Each entry merges the rows of one CDR3 protein and shows their most common DNA and genes. The V and J calls and clone size come from TCRdb's table, not from the authors' own analysis. This sample lists about 120,000 distinct CDR3 sequences; roughly 12% were detected once. The top ten clonotypes cover approximately 3% of the sample.

The label giving this sample's time point can be read as: pre-sensitization, week 0. According to the study, the label for this sample's treatment or condition signals: therapeutic diphenylcyclopropenone sensitization with weekly scalp DPC. Blood at each patch-test visit was drawn before the patch test was applied. To be eligible, patients had to be aged 18 to 70, diagnosed with alopecia and judged suitable for DPC therapy, while pregnant patients were excluded. Unfractionated whole blood was collected in Tempus Blood RNA tubes, and total RNA was extracted from that blood. This clonotype was seen once. What this receptor recognizes is not known. No per-base quality is available; no much larger clone lies one base away. A read on its own is weak evidence. The study at large found these results: A positive correlation was found between the number of PT1 expanded TCRs and patch test score, with significance reached at thresholds 8, 16 and 32 but not 4. All patients had alopecia, a presumed autoimmune disease, so their immune response might differ from that of healthy individuals. Repeated subsampling changed both the strength of the expansion versus patch-test correlation and the threshold at which the correlation became significant. No change with DPC sensitization was found in the number of TCRs above 1 in 1000 frequency, and no evidence of global repertoire structure alterations was found. Expanded TCRs formed significantly more large CDR3 similarity clusters than pre-sensitization or healthy control sets, consistent with antigen-driven responses.

Material: whole blood, obtained in connection with sensitization to the hapten diphenylcyclopropenone (DPC). The source is a woman aged 18-29 years with alopecia areata. Some clones in this sample may be carry-over from other donors' samples.

The DNA is as follows: TGTGCCAGCAGCGACTCCCGGGACAGGGTAAACACCGGGGAGCTGTTTTTT. Translated, this gives CASSDSRDRVNTGELFF. The V and J segments used are TRBV9 and TRBJ2-2, with 9 bases aligning to TRBD1. The CDR3 contains 17 residues, cysteine and phenylalanine counted. Only CDR3 DNA remains: 51 bases, in frame from the first base. V and J are trimmed by 3 bases and 2 bases, and the gene matches miss 8 bases of the junction. As encoded in the germline V gene, CDR1 is SGDLS while CDR2 is YYNGEE.